Listed below are T cell receptor beta chains from one sample, sequenced in a study of regulatory T cells in long-lasting Graves disease. Using its own MiXCR run on the multiplex PCR reads, TCRdb lists one record per CDR3 protein. This sample has a few hundred thousand distinct CDR3 sequences; over 9.5% occur once, and the top ten carry 15% to 20%. The same sample was also used in a study of T cells in Graves' hyperthyroidism and ophthalmopathy.

The sample consisted of peripheral blood mononuclear cells (PBMCs), taken at new diagnosis, from a patient treated with antithyroid drugs. Receptors originate from a woman aged 18-35 years with Graves disease. CDR3s include the opening cysteine and the closing phenylalanine or tryptophan. The order of the fields is CDR3 DNA, CDR3 protein, J gene, clone size, D gene, V gene. D genes are given only for firm matches. A clone size is listed for some rows: how often the clone was seen (once, few, many), or a class if it is expanded.

TGCAGCGTTGCAAGACTAGGATTCTCCTACGAGCAGTACTTC	CSVARLGFSYEQYF	TRBJ2-7	NA	NA	TRBV29-1
TGTGCCTGGAGTCTCCGAAACGAGCAGTACTTC	CAWSLRNEQYF	TRBJ2-7	many	NA	TRBV30
TGTGCCAGCACACTTGGGTCAACCAGGGGTAGGAAGGCCAAAAACATTCAGTACTTC	CASTLGSTRGRKAKNIQYF	TRBJ2-4	few	NA	TRBV28
TGTGCCATCTTAGAACCAATTACTAGCGGGAGGGTGAATGAGCAGTTCTTC	CAILEPITSGRVNEQFF	TRBJ2-1	many	TRBD2	TRBV10-3
TGTGCCAGCAGCCGGGGGGGTCAGCCCCAGCATTTT	CASSRGGQPQHF	TRBJ1-5	few	NA	TRBV7-9
TGCAGTGCTAGTCGGTCGCGGGCCACAGATACGCAGTATTTT	CSASRSRATDTQYF	TRBJ2-3	many	NA	TRBV20-1
TGTGCCACCCAGCAGCGGGACTACAATGAGCAGTTCTTC	CATQQRDYNEQFF	TRBJ2-1	few	TRBD2	TRBV24-1
TGTGCCAGCAGCAAAAGGACAGTAGGAGCAACTAATGAAAAACTGTTTTTT	CASSKRTVGATNEKLFF	TRBJ1-4	many	NA	TRBV3-1
TGTGCCAGCAGGGGAGGGCTAATCGATGAGCAGTTCTTC	CASRGGLIDEQFF	TRBJ2-1	many	TRBD2	TRBV6-2/TRBV6-3
TGTGCCATCGGACTGAGTAGATATCAGCCCCAGCATTTT	CAIGLSRYQPQHF	TRBJ1-5	many	NA	TRBV27
TGCAGCGTGGGGCAGTCCGATCAGCCCCAGCATTTT	CSVGQSDQPQHF	TRBJ1-5	few	NA	TRBV29-1
TGTGCCAGCAGTTGGGACAGATATCAGCCCCAGCATTTT	CASSWDRYQPQHF	TRBJ1-5	many	TRBD1	TRBV28
TGTGCCAGCAGTTGGAGAGGGAGCTCCTACGAGCAGTACTTC	CASSWRGSSYEQYF	TRBJ2-7	many	NA	TRBV28
TGCGCCAGCAGCAACCCGGTCAGGGCGCGAGGCACCGGGGAGCTGTTTTTT	CASSNPVRARGTGELFF	TRBJ2-2	few	NA	TRBV5-1
TGTGCCAGCTCACCTCCGGGACAGAGGGACGGGGAGCTGTTTTTT	CASSPPGQRDGELFF	TRBJ2-2	many	TRBD1	TRBV18
TGTGCCGGCGGGGGACAGAGCAACACTGAAGCTTTCTTC	CAGGGQSNTEAFF	TRBJ1-1	many	TRBD1	TRBV6-1
TGTGCCAGCGGAGCTCGGGTTCGGGGGCGCGTGGGCTATGGCTACACCTTC	CASGARVRGRVGYGYTF	TRBJ1-2	few	NA	TRBV5-6
TGTGCCAGCAGCGCAGACAGGGGCGTTGAGGATACGCAGTATTTT	CASSADRGVEDTQYF	TRBJ2-3	many	TRBD1	TRBV9
TGTGCCTGGAGGACAGGATCCCGGACCGGGGAGCTGTTTTTT	CAWRTGSRTGELFF	TRBJ2-2	many	NA	TRBV30
TGTGCCAGCAGCTCCCAGGGTCCAACTGGCACTGAAGCTTTCTTT	CASSSQGPTGTEAFF	TRBJ1-1	many	NA	TRBV7-9
TGTGCCAGCAGCTTACCGGGGATCACAGATACGCAGTATTTT	CASSLPGITDTQYF	TRBJ2-3	NA	NA	TRBV7-2
TGTGCCAGTAGTATCGGTGGTCAGGGGGCTTTAGACATTCAGTACTTC	CASSIGGQGALDIQYF	TRBJ2-4	many	TRBD1	TRBV19
TGCAGCGTTGCGGCTTTGGCCACTGAAGCTTTCTTT	CSVAALATEAFF	TRBJ1-1	NA	NA	TRBV29-1
TGCGCCAGCAGCTTGGAGAATGAAAAACTGTTTTTT	CASSLENEKLFF	TRBJ1-4	many	NA	TRBV5-1
TGTGCCAGCTGCCTATCGGAGGAGGGAGGTGAGCAGTTCTTC	CASCLSEEGGEQFF	TRBJ2-1	few	NA	TRBV6-1
TGTGCCAGCAGCTTAGTTGCTGGACCGGGAAACACTGAAGCTTTCTTT	CASSLVAGPGNTEAFF	TRBJ1-1	many	NA	TRBV7-2
TGTGCCAGCGGCTTTAGAGATTACACAGATACGCAGTATTTT	CASGFRDYTDTQYF	TRBJ2-3	few	NA	TRBV11-2
TGTGCCAGCATAGGGACAGGGGGCGCTTCTGCCGGGGAGCTGTTTTTT	CASIGTGGASAGELFF	TRBJ2-2	many	TRBD1	TRBV6-1
TGTGCCAGCAAAAAGGGAGGGACAACTGAAGCTTTCTTT	CASKKGGTTEAFF	TRBJ1-1	many	NA	TRBV7-2
TGCAGTGCTAGTCGACTAGCGGGAGGGATCTACGAGCAGTACTTC	CSASRLAGGIYEQYF	TRBJ2-7	NA	TRBD2	TRBV20-1
TGTGCCAGCAGTGAATGGGCAGGGGGCACTGAAGCTTTCTTT	CASSEWAGGTEAFF	TRBJ1-1	NA	TRBD1	TRBV6-2/TRBV6-3
TGTGCCAGCAGCTTCACTACCGGGACTCGTAGACAGCAGTACTTC	CASSFTTGTRRQQYF	TRBJ2-7	few	NA	TRBV11-2
TGCAGTGCTAGGAGGGGGGAACGGCGGGAGATCTCCTACGAGCAGTACTTC	CSARRGERREISYEQYF	TRBJ2-7	few	NA	TRBV20-1
TGTGCCAGCAGTGGACAGTATCTCACAGATACGCAGTATTTT	CASSGQYLTDTQYF	TRBJ2-3	few	NA	TRBV6-2/TRBV6-3
TGTGCCAGCAGCGGGGGAGCGGGAGTGTCCGGGGAGCTGTTTTTT	CASSGGAGVSGELFF	TRBJ2-2	NA	TRBD2	TRBV9
TGTGCCAGCAGCCCGGGCCACGGGCCCCAGCATTTT	CASSPGHGPQHF	TRBJ1-5	many	NA	TRBV6-1
TGCAGCGCCGGGGGACGCGGGGCGCCTCGTGATGGCTACACCTTC	CSAGGRGAPRDGYTF	TRBJ1-2	NA	NA	TRBV29-1
TGTGCCAGCAGTTTAGCGGGACAGGTCAATGAGCAGTTCTTC	CASSLAGQVNEQFF	TRBJ2-1	many	TRBD1	TRBV12-3/TRBV12-4
TGTGCCAGCAGTCTTGTAGCGGGAGGCTCAGATACGCAGTATTTT	CASSLVAGGSDTQYF	TRBJ2-3	many	TRBD2	TRBV28
TGTGCCAGCAGTTCCCCAGTCGCTAGCGGCGATCTATCCTACGAGCAGTACTTC	CASSSPVASGDLSYEQYF	TRBJ2-7	many	TRBD2	TRBV28
TGTGCCAGCAGCCACGGGACCACCCAAGAGACCCAGTACTTC	CASSHGTTQETQYF	TRBJ2-5	few	NA	TRBV14
TGTGCCAGCAGCACCCAGGGGGGGACGATAGCTTTCTTT	CASSTQGGTIAFF	TRBJ1-1	many	TRBD1	TRBV14
TGTGCCAGCAGGTTACAGGGTCATGGGGGTGGCTACACCTTC	CASRLQGHGGGYTF	TRBJ1-2	NA	NA	TRBV28
TGCAGTGCTAGCCCTCCTCGGACAGGGCCCCATGGCTACACCTTC	CSASPPRTGPHGYTF	TRBJ1-2	many	TRBD1	TRBV20-1
TGTGCCAGCAGTTACTCGGTTCAAGGGGGACAGCTCTACGAGCAGTACTTC	CASSYSVQGGQLYEQYF	TRBJ2-7	few	TRBD1	TRBV6-5
TGCAGCGTTGTGGGAGGGACCTATGGCTACACCTTC	CSVVGGTYGYTF	TRBJ1-2	few	NA	TRBV29-1
TGTGCCCCCCCGGGAATCCGGGTCGACACCATATATTTT	CAPPGIRVDTIYF	TRBJ1-3	NA	NA	TRBV18